The rows below give T cell receptor beta chains drawn from one sample of a study of patients and donors after allogeneic stem cell transplantation. TCRdb itself ran the RT-PCR reads through MiXCR, one entry per CDR3 protein. The data show 110,000 or so distinct CDR3 sequences, with about a third seen just once and approximately 30% held by the top ten. The sequencing input was blood, either unsorted or a sorted T cell fraction (not recorded which). The receptors come from a human donor who was either an allogeneic HSCT recipient or a stem cell or donor lymphocyte infusion donor (not recorded which). It is not recorded whose cells these are; they may come from a transplant donor. Both conserved end residues are part of each CDR3. D genes are given only for firm matches. Size is stated for part of the rows, as once, few or many counts, or as a class when the clone is expanded.

TRBJ2-1 | TRBV13 | TRBD2 | - | CASSLGLAGKYEQFF | TGTGCCAGCAGCTTAGGTCTAGCGGGAAAGTATGAGCAGTTCTTC
TRBJ2-1 | TRBV9 | TRBD1 | - | CASSAGQGHYNEQFF | TGTGCCAGCAGCGCGGGACAGGGTCACTACAATGAGCAGTTCTTC
TRBJ2-7 | TRBV4-2 | TRBD1 | - | CASSKGQGQGYEQYF | TGTGCCAGCAGCAAAGGCCAGGGACAGGGTTACGAGCAGTACTTC
TRBJ2-2 | TRBV7-9 | - | - | CASSFGMNTGELFF | TGTGCCAGCAGCTTTGGGATGAACACCGGGGAGCTGTTTTTT
TRBJ2-3 | TRBV20-1 | - | - | CSARSPASPSTDTQYF | TGCAGTGCTAGATCCCCCGCTAGTCCTAGCACAGATACGCAGTATTTT
TRBJ2-5 | TRBV7-2 | - | - | CASSLDVRQETQYF | TGTGCCAGCAGCTTAGATGTGAGACAAGAGACCCAGTACTTC
TRBJ2-7 | TRBV28 | TRBD2 | - | CATRLAPSYEQYF | TGTGCCACCCGACTAGCACCTTCCTACGAGCAGTACTTC
TRBJ2-5 | TRBV12-3/TRBV12-4 | TRBD1 | - | CASSFRDRRETQYF | TGTGCCAGCAGTTTCCGGGACAGAAGGGAGACCCAGTACTTC
TRBJ2-1 | TRBV11-2 | - | few | CASSPRTDRGRFF | TGTGCCAGCAGCCCCCGGACAGACCGAGGAAGATTCTTC
TRBJ1-1 | TRBV7-8 | - | many | CASSHRQAAFF | TGTGCCAGCAGCCACAGACAAGCAGCTTTCTTT
TRBJ2-7 | TRBV27 | - | - | CASSRHSSYEQYF | TGTGCCAGCAGTCGCCATAGCTCCTACGAGCAGTACTTC
TRBJ2-2 | TRBV20-1 | TRBD2 | - | CSASPLAGVRTGELFF | TGCAGTGCTAGCCCACTAGCGGGAGTACGGACCGGGGAGCTGTTTTTT
TRBJ1-3 | TRBV7-9 | - | few | CASSSLGQRRGNTIYF | TGTGCCAGCAGCTCGCTAGGGCAGCGTCGTGGAAACACCATATATTTT
TRBJ2-1 | TRBV5-8 | TRBD2 | - | CAGSLTHTSGSEGEQFF | TGTGCCGGCAGCCTTACCCACACTAGCGGGAGTGAGGGTGAGCAGTTCTTC
TRBJ1-2 | TRBV12-3/TRBV12-4 | - | many | CASSLGLTPNYGYTF | TGTGCCAGCAGTTTAGGGTTGACCCCTAACTATGGCTACACCTTC
TRBJ2-1 | TRBV7-9 | TRBD2 | - | CASSSSGTYNEQFF | TGTGCCAGCAGCTCTAGCGGAACCTACAATGAGCAGTTCTTC
TRBJ2-3 | TRBV7-9 | - | once | CASSLAMDSSGHLDTQYF | TGTGCCAGCAGCTTAGCCATGGACTCTTCCGGCCATTTAGATACGCAGTATTTT
TRBJ1-2 | TRBV12-3/TRBV12-4 | - | many | CASSSQGYGYTF | TGTGCCAGCAGTTCGCAGGGGTATGGCTACACCTTC
TRBJ2-3 | TRBV20-1 | TRBD2 | - | CSALGLAGDTQYF | TGCAGTGCTCTGGGACTAGCGGGAGATACGCAGTATTTT
TRBJ1-4 | TRBV5-1 | - | - | CASSARQDLKGLFF | TGCGCCAGCAGCGCTCGACAGGACCTAAAGGGCCTGTTTTTT
TRBJ2-7 | TRBV5-1 | TRBD1 | - | CASSPTGTGKDYEQYF | TGCGCCAGCAGCCCGACCGGGACAGGGAAAGACTACGAGCAGTACTTC
TRBJ1-1 | TRBV2 | TRBD1 | - | CASSFRTGGSEAFF | TGTGCCAGCAGTTTTCGGACAGGGGGCTCTGAAGCTTTCTTT
TRBJ1-1 | TRBV20-1 | - | many | CSARVPGYNTEAFF | TGCAGTGCTAGAGTGCCAGGTTATAACACTGAAGCTTTCTTT
TRBJ2-3 | TRBV7-6 | - | - | CASSSTHTSTDTQYF | TGTGCCAGCAGCTCTACACATACTAGCACAGATACGCAGTATTTT
TRBJ1-5 | TRBV12-3/TRBV12-4 | TRBD1 | few | CASSLGQKNQPQHF | TGTGCCAGCAGCCTGGGACAGAAAAATCAGCCCCAGCATTTT
TRBJ1-1 | TRBV29-1 | - | - | CSALTAGLMNTEAFF | TGCAGCGCCTTAACCGCAGGGCTTATGAACACTGAAGCTTTCTTT
TRBJ2-7 | TRBV12-3/TRBV12-4 | - | - | CASSLGRVTYEQYF | TGTGCCAGCAGTTTAGGTCGGGTTACCTACGAGCAGTACTTC
TRBJ1-6 | TRBV4-2 | - | many | CASSQVGSGVAPHPPLHF | TGTGCCAGCAGCCAAGTTGGTTCGGGGGTCGCCCCCCACCCACCCCTCCACTTT
TRBJ1-1 | TRBV20-1 | TRBD1 | - | CSARDLGRGPGNTEAFF | TGCAGTGCTAGAGATCTTGGCAGGGGGCCGGGGAACACTGAAGCTTTCTTT
TRBJ2-5 | TRBV4-2 | TRBD2 | - | CASSQRLAGETQYF | TGTGCCAGCAGCCAGCGCCTAGCGGGAGAGACCCAGTACTTC
TRBJ2-3 | TRBV5-1 | TRBD1 | - | CASRTTGTGGPDTQYF | TGCGCCAGCAGAACCACCGGGACAGGGGGCCCAGATACGCAGTATTTT
TRBJ2-7 | TRBV27 | - | few | CASSPLANRVKAYEQYF | TGTGCCAGCAGTCCACTAGCTAACAGGGTAAAGGCTTACGAGCAGTACTTC
TRBJ2-3 | TRBV7-2 | - | - | CASSLRQSYTDTQYF | TGTGCCAGCAGCTTAAGACAGTCTTACACAGATACGCAGTATTTT
TRBJ2-7 | TRBV5-1 | - | few | CASSLGQSSYEQYF | TGCGCCAGCAGCTTGGGACAGAGCTCCTACGAGCAGTACTTC
TRBJ2-5 | TRBV15 | - | many | CATSRGERLQETQYF | TGTGCCACCAGCAGAGGAGAGCGGCTCCAAGAGACCCAGTACTTC
TRBJ2-1 | TRBV12-3/TRBV12-4 | - | few | CASRNSGDNEQFF | TGTGCCAGCAGGAACAGCGGCGACAATGAGCAGTTCTTC
TRBJ2-3 | TRBV20-1 | - | - | CRPDTDTQYF | TGCCGTCCGGACACAGATACGCAGTATTTT
TRBJ1-1 | TRBV7-2 | - | many | CASSRRVLNTEAFF | TGTGCCAGCAGCCGACGGGTCCTGAACACTGAAGCTTTCTTT
TRBJ1-1 | TRBV29-1 | - | few | CSVTGPHMNTEAFF | TGCAGCGTGACGGGACCCCACATGAACACTGAAGCTTTCTTT
TRBJ2-7 | TRBV6-6 | - | - | CASSQDYQGYEQYF | TGTGCCAGCAGTCAGGACTACCAGGGTTACGAGCAGTACTTC
TRBJ2-7 | TRBV12-3/TRBV12-4 | - | - | CASTGNSYEQYF | TGTGCCAGCACGGGAAACTCCTACGAGCAGTACTTC
TRBJ2-3 | TRBV4-3 | - | few | CASSPYGVDTQYF | TGCGCCAGCAGCCCCTACGGGGTGGATACGCAGTATTTT
TRBJ2-2 | TRBV6-5 | - | - | CASSYRVLKTGELFF | TGTGCCAGCAGTTACCGGGTCCTGAAAACCGGGGAGCTGTTTTTT
TRBJ2-7 | TRBV12-3/TRBV12-4 | - | few | CASSPWSPSYEQYF | TGTGCCAGCAGTCCCTGGAGTCCCTCCTACGAGCAGTACTTC
TRBJ2-7 | TRBV5-1 | TRBD1 | few | CASSFGQDNGEQYF | TGCGCCAGCAGCTTCGGACAGGATAACGGCGAGCAGTACTTC
TRBJ2-2 | TRBV12-3/TRBV12-4 | TRBD2 | once | CASTRGGAGELFF | TGTGCCAGCACCCGTGGGGGGGCCGGGGAGCTGTTTTTT
TRBJ1-5 | TRBV5-6 | TRBD1 | few | CASTKTQGGVSNQPQHF | TGTGCCAGCACAAAAACCCAAGGGGGCGTTAGCAATCAGCCCCAGCATTTT
TRBJ1-6 | TRBV7-9 | - | - | CASSLEGYNSPLHF | TGTGCCAGCAGCTTAGAGGGCTATAATTCACCCCTCCACTTT
TRBJ1-6 | TRBV15 | - | few | CATSRDIRNSPLHF | TGTGCCACCAGCAGAGATATCAGAAATTCACCCCTCCACTTT
TRBJ1-2 | TRBV29-1 | - | few | CSVEGRGPNYGYTF | TGCAGCGTTGAAGGTCGGGGCCCCAACTATGGCTACACCTTC
TRBJ2-1 | TRBV10-3 | - | - | CAISDSTYNEQFF | TGTGCCATCAGCGACAGCACTTACAATGAGCAGTTCTTC
TRBJ1-4 | TRBV7-2 | - | - | CASSPFRTGEIKLFF | TGTGCCAGCAGCCCTTTCCGGACGGGGGAAATAAAACTGTTTTTT